This is a list of T cell receptor beta chains from one sample in a study of beta chain features in type 1 diabetes. The assay was immunoSEQ multiplex PCR, and TCRdb's table has in-frame clones only and misses some. The repertoire includes around 180,000 clones, roughly 7.1% of them detected once, and about 0.9% sits in the top ten. The sequenced material came from central memory CD4+ T cells from blood. The receptor set was obtained from a woman aged 40 to 50 with type 1 diabetes. Both conserved end residues are part of each CDR3. Each record gives: clone size, V gene, J gene, D gene, CDR3 protein, CDR3 DNA. The D gene is left open where the match is weak. Clone size is not always given. Where it is, it says once, few, many or a class for expanded clones.

>.|TRBV29-1|TRBJ1-2|TRBD1
CSDRDSTNYGYTF
TGCAGCGACCGGGACAGTACTAACTATGGCTACACCTTC
>many|TRBV28|TRBJ2-5|.
CASSSSRGETQYF
TGTGCCAGCAGTTCATCCAGGGGCGAGACCCAGTACTTC
>.|TRBV7-2|TRBJ2-7|.
CASSFREGYEQYF
TGTGCCAGCAGCTTTCGAGAGGGCTACGAGCAGTACTTC
>few|TRBV18|TRBJ2-7|TRBD1
CASSAGQGAAFEQYF
TGTGCCAGCTCAGCGGGACAGGGGGCGGCGTTCGAGCAGTACTTC
>.|TRBV18|TRBJ2-1|TRBD2
CASSLVGAGVGNEQFF
TGTGCCAGCTCGTTGGTCGGAGCGGGAGTCGGCAATGAGCAGTTCTTC
>.|TRBV5-1|TRBJ2-7|TRBD1
CASSLERQGALHEQYF
TGCGCCAGCAGCTTGGAGCGGCAGGGGGCGCTTCACGAGCAGTACTTC
>few|TRBV2|TRBJ2-1|.
CASGRWRDDEQFF
TGTGCCAGCGGCCGTTGGAGGGATGATGAGCAGTTCTTC
>many|TRBV28|TRBJ2-4|TRBD2
CASSLSVLAGGIQYF
TGTGCCAGCAGTTTAAGTGTACTAGCGGGAGGCATTCAGTACTTC
>few|TRBV7-2|TRBJ2-2|.
CASGIGSVTGELFF
TGTGCCAGCGGCATCGGGAGCGTCACCGGGGAGCTGTTTTTT
>.|TRBV5-1|TRBJ1-1|.
CASSFDRYTEAFF
TGCGCCAGCAGCTTCGACAGATACACTGAAGCTTTCTTT
>few|TRBV27|TRBJ2-7|TRBD1
CASTARAGQGVEQYF
TGTGCCAGCACCGCGCGGGCGGGACAGGGGGTCGAGCAGTACTTC
>.|TRBV7-9|TRBJ2-1|TRBD1
CASSPSPGQGDNEQFF
TGTGCCAGCAGCCCCTCTCCGGGACAGGGGGACAATGAGCAGTTCTTC
>many|TRBV28|TRBJ2-1|TRBD1
CASSPQGAGSYNEQFF
TGTGCCAGCAGTCCCCAGGGGGCCGGCTCCTACAATGAGCAGTTCTTC
>.|TRBV28|TRBJ1-1|.
CALYGVRGGGTEAFF
TGTGCCCTGTATGGGGTACGGGGAGGGGGCACTGAAGCTTTCTTT
>few|TRBV18|TRBJ2-1|.
CASSPLSGGSDEQFF
TGTGCCAGCTCACCACTCTCAGGGGGGAGCGATGAGCAGTTCTTC
>few|TRBV27|TRBJ2-3|TRBD1
CASSLSGGQGFADTQYF
TGTGCCAGCAGTTTATCTGGGGGACAGGGATTCGCAGATACGCAGTATTTT
>few|TRBV5-1|TRBJ1-1|.
CASSLEGRGTEAFF
TGCGCCAGCAGCTTGGAGGGCAGGGGTACTGAAGCTTTCTTT
>few|TRBV18|TRBJ1-2|.
CASSEGESYGYTF
TGTGCCAGCTCAGAGGGGGAGTCCTATGGCTACACCTTC
>few|TRBV7-9|TRBJ1-5|TRBD1
CASSSGQPNQPQHF
TGTGCCAGCAGCTCGGGACAGCCTAATCAGCCCCAGCATTTT
>.|TRBV9|TRBJ1-2|.
CASSVAYGEGGYTF
TGTGCCAGCAGCGTAGCTTACGGGGAGGGTGGCTACACCTTC
>few|TRBV15|TRBJ2-5|.
CATSRVRGQETQYF
TGTGCCACCAGCAGAGTCCGGGGACAAGAGACCCAGTACTTC
>few|TRBV11-1|TRBJ2-5|TRBD2
CASSRALAGRETQYF
TGTGCCAGCAGCAGAGCCCTAGCGGGGCGGGAGACCCAGTACTTC
>.|TRBV19|TRBJ2-6|TRBD1
CASSIGVPNRGSPSGANVLTF
TGTGCCAGTAGTATTGGTGTCCCAAACAGGGGATCCCCCTCTGGGGCCAACGTCCTGACTTTC
>few|TRBV7-2|TRBJ1-5|TRBD1
CASSPGQGSNQPQHF
TGTGCCAGCAGCCCGGGACAGGGAAGCAATCAGCCCCAGCATTTT
>many|TRBV2|TRBJ2-3|TRBD1
CASREWGQGADTQYF
TGTGCCAGCAGAGAATGGGGACAGGGTGCAGATACGCAGTATTTT